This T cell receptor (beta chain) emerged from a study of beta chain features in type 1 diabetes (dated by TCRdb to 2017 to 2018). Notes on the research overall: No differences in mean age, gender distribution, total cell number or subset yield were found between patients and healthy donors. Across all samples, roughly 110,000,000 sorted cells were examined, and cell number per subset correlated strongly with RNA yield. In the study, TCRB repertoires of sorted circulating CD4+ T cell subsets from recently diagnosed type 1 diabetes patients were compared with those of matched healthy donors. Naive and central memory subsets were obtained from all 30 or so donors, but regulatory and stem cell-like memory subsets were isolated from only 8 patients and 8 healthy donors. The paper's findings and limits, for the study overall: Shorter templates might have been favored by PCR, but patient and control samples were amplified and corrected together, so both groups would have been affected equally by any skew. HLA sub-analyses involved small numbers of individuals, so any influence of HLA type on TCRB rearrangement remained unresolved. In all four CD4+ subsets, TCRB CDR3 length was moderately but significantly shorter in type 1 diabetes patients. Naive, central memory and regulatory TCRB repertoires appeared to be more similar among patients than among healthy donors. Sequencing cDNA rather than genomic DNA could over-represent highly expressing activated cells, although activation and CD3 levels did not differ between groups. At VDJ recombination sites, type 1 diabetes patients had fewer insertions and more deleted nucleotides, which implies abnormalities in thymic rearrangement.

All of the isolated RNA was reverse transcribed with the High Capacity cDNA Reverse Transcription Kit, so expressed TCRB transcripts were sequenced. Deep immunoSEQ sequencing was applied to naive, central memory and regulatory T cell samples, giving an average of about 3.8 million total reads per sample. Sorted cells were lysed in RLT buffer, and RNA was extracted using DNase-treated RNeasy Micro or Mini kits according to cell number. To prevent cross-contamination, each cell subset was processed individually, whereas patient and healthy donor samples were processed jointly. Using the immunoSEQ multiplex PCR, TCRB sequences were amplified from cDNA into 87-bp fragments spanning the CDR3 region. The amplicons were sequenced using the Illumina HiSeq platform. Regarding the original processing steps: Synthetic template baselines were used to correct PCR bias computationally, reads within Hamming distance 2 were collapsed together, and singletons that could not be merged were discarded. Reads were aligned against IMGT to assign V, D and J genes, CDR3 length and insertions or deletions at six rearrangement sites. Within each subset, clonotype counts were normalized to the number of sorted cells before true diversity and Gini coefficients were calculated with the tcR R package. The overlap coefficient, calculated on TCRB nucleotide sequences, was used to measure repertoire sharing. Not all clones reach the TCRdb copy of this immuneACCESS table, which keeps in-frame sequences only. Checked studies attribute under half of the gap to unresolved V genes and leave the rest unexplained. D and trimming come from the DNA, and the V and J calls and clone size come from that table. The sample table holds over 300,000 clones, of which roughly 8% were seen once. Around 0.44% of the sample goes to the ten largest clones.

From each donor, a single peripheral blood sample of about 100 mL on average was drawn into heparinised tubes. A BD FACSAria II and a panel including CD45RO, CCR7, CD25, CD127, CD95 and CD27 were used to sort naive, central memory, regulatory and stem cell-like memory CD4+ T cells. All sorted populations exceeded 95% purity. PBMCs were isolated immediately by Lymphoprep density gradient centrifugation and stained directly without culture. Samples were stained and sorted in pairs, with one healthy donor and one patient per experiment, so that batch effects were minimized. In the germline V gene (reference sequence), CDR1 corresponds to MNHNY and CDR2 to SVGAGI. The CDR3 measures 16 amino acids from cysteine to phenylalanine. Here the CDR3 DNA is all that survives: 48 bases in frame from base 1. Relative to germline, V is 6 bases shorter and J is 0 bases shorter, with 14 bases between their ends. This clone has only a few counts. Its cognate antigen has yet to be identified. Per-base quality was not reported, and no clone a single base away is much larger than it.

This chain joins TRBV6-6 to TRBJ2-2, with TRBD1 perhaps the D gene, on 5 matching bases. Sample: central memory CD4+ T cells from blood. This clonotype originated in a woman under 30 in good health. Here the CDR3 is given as CASRPQATPNTGELFF. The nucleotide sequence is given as TGTGCCAGCAGGCCACAGGCGACACCGAACACCGGGGAGCTGTTTTTT.